Below, 10 T cell receptor beta chains from the same sample are listed, as sequenced in a study of blood T cell repertoires in COVID-19. Sequenced by immunoSEQ multiplex PCR; TCRdb stores in-frame clones only, minus some. The data contain 300,000 to 400,000 clones, roughly 84% of them singletons. The sample was peripheral blood. These receptors originate from a man aged 50-60 years with active or convalescent COVID-19.

This chain links TRBV3-1 (or the pseudogene TRBV3-2) with TRBJ1-6; D is unclear. This CDR3 is 13 amino acids long. Trimming removed 4 bases from V and 10 bases from J, with 11 bases in between. Germline-derived CDR1 and CDR2 are LGHDT and YNNKEL (reference sequence). Here the CDR3 DNA reads TGTGCCAGCAGCCCTTTTCGCGGCTCACCCCTCCACTTT. Translation: CASSPFRGSPLHF.

This chain links TRBV25-1 with TRBJ1-2; D is unresolved. The CDR3 extends over 14 amino acids. Germline V CDR1 and CDR2: MGHDK, SYGVNS. The germline V and J ends were trimmed by 3 bases and 2 bases, with 10 bases remaining between them. The CDR3 DNA sequence: TGTGCCAGCAGTGAGTTCGGTCACAACTATGGCTACACCTTC. This translates into CASSEFGHNYGYTF.

This clone appeared once. The rearrangement uses TRBV5-1 and TRBJ1-2, with no clear D. The V end was cut by 5 bases, the J end by 1 base, with 12 bases between. Looked up from germline, CDR1 is SGHRS and CDR2 is YFSETQ. CDR3 length: 14 amino acids. CDR3 amino acids: CASRVGAINYGYTF. In nucleotides, the CDR3 is TGCGCCAGCAGGGTAGGAGCTATTAACTATGGCTACACCTTC.

The chain employs TRBV28 and TRBJ1-4; maybe TRBD1 (6 bases). This CDR3 has 15 residues. Germline V gene lookup returns CDR1 MDHEN and CDR2 SYDVKM. V dropped 2 bases and J dropped 8 bases, with 15 bases sitting between them. The CDR3 loop reads CASSLLGGADEKLFF. CDR3 bases: TGTGCCAGCAGTTTACTGGGGGGGGCGGACGAAAAACTGTTTTTT.

This chain joins TRBV19 and TRBJ1-2; TRBD1 matches at 9 bases. CDR1 is LNHDA, CDR2 SQIVND, per germline (reference sequence). The CDR3 extends over 15 amino acids. With V trimmed by 3 bases and J by 8 bases, 10 bases remained unmatched. The CDR3: CASSIATGGYGGYTF. The CDR3 nucleotides read TGTGCCAGTAGTATCGCGACAGGGGGATATGGCGGCTACACCTTC.

This chain uses TRBV15 with TRBJ1-6, with TRBD1 as a possible D gene (5 bases). Germline CDR1 and CDR2: LNHNV and YYDKDF (reference sequence). The CDR3 is 13 amino acids. V was trimmed by 1 base and J by 8 bases, leaving 6 bases between them. CDR3 coding DNA: TGTGCCACCAGCAGAGTCAGGGATTCACCCCTCCACTTT. It yields the protein CATSRVRDSPLHF.

The V call is TRBV2, the J call TRBJ1-3, with D tentatively TRBD1 (5 bases). The CDR3 loop spans 16 amino acids. The germline V and J ends were trimmed by 6 bases and 3 bases, with 18 bases remaining between them. Germline V gives CDR1 SNHLY, CDR2 FYNNEI. Here the CDR3 reads CASSRNEAGDGNTIYF. CDR3 DNA sequence: TGTGCCAGCAGCCGGAACGAGGCGGGGGATGGAAACACCATATATTTT. Full variable domain (missing parts from reference TRBV2 and TRBJ1-3): EPEVTQTPSHQVTQMGQEVILRCVPISNHLYFYWYRQILGQKVEFLVSFYNNEISEKSEIFDDQFSVERPDGSNFTLKIRSTKLEDSAMYFCASSRNEAGDGNTIYFGEGSWLTVV.

Only one count was recorded for this clone. The chain recombines TRBV15 with TRBJ2-2, with D hard to call. Germline lookup yields CDR1 LNHNV and CDR2 YYDKDF (reference sequence). The CDR3 is 13 amino acids. V was trimmed by 0 bases and J by 7 bases, leaving 6 bases between them. The CDR3 nucleotides are TGTGCCACCAGCAGAGACTCGGGCGGGGAGCTGTTTTTT. Its protein is CATSRDSGGELFF.

J is TRBJ1-1 and V is TRBV29-1; TRBD1 is a possible D gene (5 bases). Trimming removed 4 bases at V and 3 bases at J, with 12 bases between. This CDR3 is built from 13 residues. Germline CDR1 reads SQVTM; CDR2 reads ANQGSEA. The CDR3 sequence: CSVVPGGDTEAFF. CDR3 sequence (DNA): TGCAGCGTTGTGCCGGGAGGGGACACTGAAGCTTTCTTT.

The rearrangement uses TRBV29-1 and TRBJ2-1; 10 bases are shared with TRBD1. The CDR3 is made up of 13 amino acids. The ends lost 7 bases at V and 4 bases at J; junction bases unmatched: 4. Germline V gene lookup returns CDR1 SQVTM and CDR2 ANQGSEA. The CDR3 DNA reads as TGCAGCGCCGGACAGGGGGGGTACAATGAGCAGTTCTTC. As protein: CSAGQGGYNEQFF.